This T cell receptor beta chain is drawn from a study of response to subunit inactivated influenza vaccine. Study-level points and caveats: With each seasonal influenza vaccination, the authors suggested, few new T cells are recruited.

The CDR3 is 15 amino acids. V was clipped by 5 bases and J by 9 bases; unmatched bases: 12. On this clonotype: Its target is not known.

TCRdb passed the RT-PCR reads through MiXCR, listing each CDR3 protein once. The sample has around 710,000 distinct CDR3 sequences, around 13% seen once. The genes are TRBV12-3 or TRBV12-4 and TRBJ1-2, with TRBD1 matching 10 bases. The receptor was derived from a man aged 50 to 60 who received an inactivated influenza vaccine. The material was PBMCs from blood, obtained about 14 days before vaccination. The CDR3 DNA sequence: TGTGCCAGCAGTACAAATTCGGGACAGGGGAGTAGCTACACCTTC. Translating gives CASSTNSGQGSSYTF.